The clone carrying this T cell receptor beta chain was detected ten times or more. Trimming shortened V by 6 bases and J by 3 bases, and 21 bases separated the two germline ends. Per the germline V gene, CDR1 is MNHEY and CDR2 is SVGEGT. The CDR3 extends over 16 amino acids. The data belong to a study of T cells in Graves' hyperthyroidism and ophthalmopathy. Diagnoses were made from clinical symptoms, serum measures (thyroxine and TRAb), thyroid ultrasound and orbital computed tomography. Amplification of TCR beta CDR3 regions was performed using RNA transcripts as template. The HTBI primer set served for first-round RT-PCR of the TCR CDR3. MiXCR, run by TCRdb on the multiplex PCR reads, gives a single entry per CDR3 protein. In the table there are around 350,000 distinct CDR3 sequences, under 20% of which are singletons.

The sequencing input was blood. The rearrangement uses TRBV6-2 or TRBV6-3 and TRBJ2-7, with D unresolved. The clonotype comes from a young woman with Graves' hyperthyroidism. The CDR3 nucleotides read TGTGCCAGCAGCCCAAGGATTATAAGAACGGGCTACGAGCAGTACTTC. Its protein is CASSPRIIRTGYEQYF.